This T cell receptor (beta chain) emerged from a study of blood T cell repertoires in COVID-19. Study details: Italy, Spain and the United States were the sources of the convalescent and acute COVID-19 samples. T cells, B-cell-depleted T cells, or PBMCs supplied cDNA or gDNA.

CDR1 is SNHLY and CDR2 is FYNNEI in the germline V gene. The CDR3 length is 13 residues. V dropped 9 bases and J dropped 1; count of bases not matched to a gene: 5. Per the authors' pipeline: Nucleated cell counts were estimated from reference gene primer amplification. Some clones are missing from TCRdb's copy, which holds only in-frame ones; the method was immunoSEQ multiplex PCR. From that table come the V and J calls and clone size; the DNA was used to work out D and trimming. Of some 70,000 clones detected, about 80% appear once; the ten largest clones hold 6.6%. This clonotype originated in a man in his fifties or sixties with acute or convalescent COVID-19. The sequenced sample consisted of peripheral blood. The rearrangement links TRBV2 to TRBJ1-1, with 7 bases aligning to TRBD1. The CDR3 region has the DNA TGTGCCAGAAAGACAGGGAGGAACACTGAAGCTTTCTTT. It specifies CARKTGRNTEAFF.